Reported below is one TCR beta chain. Its antigen is not known. The entry originates in a study of T cell responses to AZD1222 COVID-19 vaccine. Generated by immunoSEQ multiplex PCR, the TCRdb table keeps only in-frame clones and is missing some. The sample yields about 90,000 clones, around 87% seen once. Study-wide points: Across the whole spike, CD4 TCRs peaked at regions 160-218 and 743-854.

Trimming removed 3 bases from V and 6 bases from J; junction bases left unmatched: 3. This CDR3 is 13 amino acids long. Germline-derived CDR1 and CDR2 are SGHNT and YENEEA. This sequence originates from an adult who received the AZD1222 COVID-19 vaccine. Source: peripheral blood, taken 28 days after the second AZD1222 dose. The chain is built from TRBV11-3 and TRBJ2-7; TRBD1 aligns across 9 bases. CDR3 DNA sequence: TGTGCCAGCAGCTTGGGACAGGGACGCGAGCAGTACTTC. This sequence encodes CASSLGQGREQYF.